The entry below describes one T cell receptor beta chain. The CDR3 totals 18 residues. Per the germline V gene, CDR1 is MDHEN and CDR2 is SYDVKM. UMI-labeled TRB cDNA libraries were prepared by 5' RACE. Following a re-call of the 5' RACE reads, TCRdb has one entry per CDR3 protein and lacks DNA. The record lists approximately 53,000 distinct CDR3 sequences, of which the ten most abundant hold around 24%. The data stem from a study of CXCR3-negative and CXCR3-positive naive CD8 T cells. The chain has TRBV28 and TRBJ1-6; TCRdb's D gene call, TRBD1, goes unchecked for lack of DNA. The sequenced material came from memory CD8+ T cells from blood. This receptor was identified in a human donor in good health. Some clones in this sample may be carry-over from other donors' samples. The CDR3: CASTSTGFASSYNSPLHF.